This is a list of T cell receptor beta chains from one sample in a study of vaccination effects on CD4 cells after COVID-19. Sequenced by immunoSEQ multiplex PCR; TCRdb stores in-frame clones only, minus some. Here the sample spans about 40,000 clones, roughly two thirds being singletons. These TCRs are of unknown antigen specificity. This sample comprised CD4+ T cells from PBMCs cultured with SARS-CoV-2 spike peptides, obtained before COVID-19 vaccination. The receptors originated from a human donor who received a COVID-19 vaccine. Both conserved end residues are trimmed from each CDR3.

V	CDR3
TRBV6-4	ASSEHASLRQPQH
TRBV6-5	ASSPGQGNTEAF
TRBV28	ASSSGSSPLH
TRBV18	ASSSQLAGSSYEQY
TRBV28	ATKGRETTEAF
TRBV5-1	ASSLGEVDTGELF
TRBV28	ASSLAGPYGYT
TRBV28	ASSLSEGFGSYNSPLH
TRBV6-5	ASSYLPGGYNEQF
TRBV9	ASSVAETEAF
TRBV30	AWAHRDNQPQH
TRBV5-4	ASSLAGRLDSPLH
TRBV5-1	ASTGRGTAQDTQY
TRBV7-2	ASSSDPGGRTEAF
TRBV3-1/TRBV3-2	ASSLRRWDRDPGELF
TRBV7-8	ASSVHGAQGVEKLF
TRBV6-5	ASSGQGFEAF
TRBV2	ASSIRPASKEYEQY
TRBV5-1	ASSLGVGPNTGELF
TRBV7-2	ASSSQAGNTIY